This entry features one T cell receptor beta chain sequence. The sample originates from a study of blood T cell repertoires in COVID-19. Germline CDR1 and CDR2: GTSNPN and SVGIG (reference sequence). CDR3 size: 14 residues. V dropped 5 bases and J dropped 8 bases, with 18 bases sitting between them. Profiling relied on immunoSEQ multiplex PCR, and the TCRdb table lists in-frame clones only, not all of them. The sample lists under 300,000 clones; 75% to 90% were seen once. The TCR was taken from a man in his sixties who had recovered from COVID-19. The sequenced sample consisted of peripheral blood. The chain employs TRBV30 and TRBJ1-4; weak D call: TRBD1 (6 bases). For the CDR3, the DNA is TGTGCCTGGTCGGACAGCGGCAACCACGAAAAACTGTTTTTT. It yields the protein CAWSDSGNHEKLFF. Full variable domain (remainder filled in from reference TRBV30 and TRBJ1-4): SQTIHQWPATLVQPVGSPLSLECTVEGTSNPNLYWYRQAAGRGLQLLFYSVGIGQISSEVPQNLSASRPQDRQFILSSKKLLLSDSGFYLCAWSDSGNHEKLFFGSGTQLSVL.